This TCR beta chain was profiled in a study of identifying expanded T cells in peripheral blood. During the collection period, no donor immune events like infections were recorded. A remark on this clone: The antigen remains unidentified.

Repertoires were generated with immunoSEQ multiplex PCR, while TCRdb's copy carries only in-frame clones and drops some. The data show approximately 130,000 clones, approximately 80% seen once. Trimming pared 3 bases from V and 2 bases from J, leaving 10 bases between. The CDR3 runs to 13 residues. CDR1 SQVTM and CDR2 ANQGSEA come from the germline V gene. Study results and caveats: Clone count variance between roughly two-week samples rose with total template count.

This sequence originates from a person between 18 and 75 years old in good health. The chain carries TRBV29-1 and TRBJ1-2; no clear D. The specimen sequenced was blood. DNA of the CDR3: TGCAGCGTTGAGAGACTGCAGAACTATGGCTACACCTTC. Its translation is CSVERLQNYGYTF.